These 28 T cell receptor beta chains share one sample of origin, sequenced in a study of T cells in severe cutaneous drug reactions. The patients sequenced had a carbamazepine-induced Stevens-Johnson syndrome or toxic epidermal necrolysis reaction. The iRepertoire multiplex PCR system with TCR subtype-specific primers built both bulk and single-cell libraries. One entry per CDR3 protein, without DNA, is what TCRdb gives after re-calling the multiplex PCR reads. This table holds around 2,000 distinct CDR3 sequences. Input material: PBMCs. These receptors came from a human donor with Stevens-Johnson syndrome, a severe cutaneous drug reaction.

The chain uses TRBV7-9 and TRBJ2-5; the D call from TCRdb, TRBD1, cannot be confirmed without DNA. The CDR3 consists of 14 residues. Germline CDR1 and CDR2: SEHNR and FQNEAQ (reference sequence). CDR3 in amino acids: CASSSDRGQETQYF.

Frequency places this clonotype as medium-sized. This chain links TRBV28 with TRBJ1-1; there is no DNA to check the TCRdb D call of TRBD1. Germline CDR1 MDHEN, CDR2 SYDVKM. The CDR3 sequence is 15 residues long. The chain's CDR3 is CASRDTGGMNTEAFF.

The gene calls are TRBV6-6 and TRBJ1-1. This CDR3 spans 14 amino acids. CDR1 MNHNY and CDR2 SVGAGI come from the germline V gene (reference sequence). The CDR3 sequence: CASSYSGRRTEAFF.

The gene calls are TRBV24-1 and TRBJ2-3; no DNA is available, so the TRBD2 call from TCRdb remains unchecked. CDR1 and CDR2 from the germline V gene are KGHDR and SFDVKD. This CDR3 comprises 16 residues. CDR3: CATSSIAGEGTDTQYF.

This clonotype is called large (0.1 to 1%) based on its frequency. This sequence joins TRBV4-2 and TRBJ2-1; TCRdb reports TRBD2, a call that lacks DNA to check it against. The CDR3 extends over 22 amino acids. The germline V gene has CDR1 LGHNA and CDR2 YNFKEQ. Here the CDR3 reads CASSQVSVGTSGSASSYNEQFF.

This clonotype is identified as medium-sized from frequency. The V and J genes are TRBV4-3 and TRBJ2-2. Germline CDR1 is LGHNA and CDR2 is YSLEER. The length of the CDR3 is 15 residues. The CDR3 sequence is CASSQGLATTGELFF.

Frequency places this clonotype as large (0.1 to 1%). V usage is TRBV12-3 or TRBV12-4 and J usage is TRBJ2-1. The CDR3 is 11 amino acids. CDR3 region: CASSSAGEVFF.

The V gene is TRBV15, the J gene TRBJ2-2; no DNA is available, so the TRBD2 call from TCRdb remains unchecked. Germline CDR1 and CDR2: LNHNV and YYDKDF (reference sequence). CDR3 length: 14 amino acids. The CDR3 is CATSLGTGGGELFF.

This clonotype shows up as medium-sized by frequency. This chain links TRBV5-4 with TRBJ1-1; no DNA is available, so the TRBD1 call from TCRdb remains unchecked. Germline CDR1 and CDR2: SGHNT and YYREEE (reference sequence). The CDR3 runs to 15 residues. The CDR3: CASSLNQGMNTEAFF.

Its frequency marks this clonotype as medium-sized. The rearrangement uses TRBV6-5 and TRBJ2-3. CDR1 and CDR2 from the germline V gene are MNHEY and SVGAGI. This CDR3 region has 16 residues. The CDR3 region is CASSYSLAASTDTQYF.

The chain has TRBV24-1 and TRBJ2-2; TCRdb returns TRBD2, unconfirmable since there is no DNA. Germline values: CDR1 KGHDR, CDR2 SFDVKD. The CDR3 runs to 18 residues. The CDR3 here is CATSDTGLAGAYTGELFF.

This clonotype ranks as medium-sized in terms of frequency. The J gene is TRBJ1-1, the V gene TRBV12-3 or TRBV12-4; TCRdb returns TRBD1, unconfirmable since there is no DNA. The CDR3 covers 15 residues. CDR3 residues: CASSTYRVMGTEAFF.

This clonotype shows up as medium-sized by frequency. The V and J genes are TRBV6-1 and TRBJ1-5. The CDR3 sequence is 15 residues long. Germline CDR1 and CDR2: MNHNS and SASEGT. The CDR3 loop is CASKAGGALNQPQHF.

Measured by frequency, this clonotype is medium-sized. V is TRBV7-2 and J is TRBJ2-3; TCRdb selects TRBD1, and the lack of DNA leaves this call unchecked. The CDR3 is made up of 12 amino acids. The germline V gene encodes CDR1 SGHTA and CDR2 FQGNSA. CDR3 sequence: CASRGVTDTQYF.

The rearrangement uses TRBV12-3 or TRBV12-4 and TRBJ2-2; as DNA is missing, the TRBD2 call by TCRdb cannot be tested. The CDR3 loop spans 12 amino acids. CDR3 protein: CASTTGGGELFF.

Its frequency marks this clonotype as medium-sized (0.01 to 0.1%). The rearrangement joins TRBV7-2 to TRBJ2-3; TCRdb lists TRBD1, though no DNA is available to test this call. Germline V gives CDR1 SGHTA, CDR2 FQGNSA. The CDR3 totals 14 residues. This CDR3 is CASTLRGTTDTQYF.

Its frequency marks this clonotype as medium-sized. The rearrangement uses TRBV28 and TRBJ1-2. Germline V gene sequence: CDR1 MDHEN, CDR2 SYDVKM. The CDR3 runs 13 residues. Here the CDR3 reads CASTPVRHYGYTF.

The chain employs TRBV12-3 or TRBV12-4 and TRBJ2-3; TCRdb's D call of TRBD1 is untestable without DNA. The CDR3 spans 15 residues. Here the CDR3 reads CASSVRTVSGDTQYF.

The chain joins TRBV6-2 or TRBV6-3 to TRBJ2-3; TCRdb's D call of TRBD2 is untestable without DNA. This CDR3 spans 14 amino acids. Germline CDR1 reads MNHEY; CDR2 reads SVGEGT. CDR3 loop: CASSTAAGDYTQYF.

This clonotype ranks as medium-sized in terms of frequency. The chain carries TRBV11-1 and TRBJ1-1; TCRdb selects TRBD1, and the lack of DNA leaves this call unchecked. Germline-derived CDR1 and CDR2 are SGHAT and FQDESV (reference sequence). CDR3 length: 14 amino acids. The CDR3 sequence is CASRRDRGGTEAFF.

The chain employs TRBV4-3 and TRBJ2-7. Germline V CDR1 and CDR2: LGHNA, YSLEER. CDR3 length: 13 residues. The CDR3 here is CASSLGRAYEQYF.

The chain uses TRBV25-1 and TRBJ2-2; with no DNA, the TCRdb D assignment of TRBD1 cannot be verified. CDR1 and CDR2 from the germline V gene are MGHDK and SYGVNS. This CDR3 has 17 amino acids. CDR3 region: CASSGTGPKTNTGELFF.

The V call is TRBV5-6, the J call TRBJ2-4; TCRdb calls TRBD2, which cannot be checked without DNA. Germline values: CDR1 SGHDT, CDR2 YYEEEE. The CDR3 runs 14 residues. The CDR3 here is CASSLASGEYIQYF.

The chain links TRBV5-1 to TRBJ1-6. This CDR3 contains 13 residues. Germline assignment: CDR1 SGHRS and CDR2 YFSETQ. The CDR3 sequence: CASRGNGNSPLHF.

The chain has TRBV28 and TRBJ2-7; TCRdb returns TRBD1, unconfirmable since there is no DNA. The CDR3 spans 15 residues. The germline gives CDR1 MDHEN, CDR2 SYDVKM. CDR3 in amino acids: CASSLVTHGGYEQYF.

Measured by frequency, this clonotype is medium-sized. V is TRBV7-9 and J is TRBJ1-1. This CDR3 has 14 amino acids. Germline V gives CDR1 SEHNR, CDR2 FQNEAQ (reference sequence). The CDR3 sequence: CASSLEFMNTEAFF.

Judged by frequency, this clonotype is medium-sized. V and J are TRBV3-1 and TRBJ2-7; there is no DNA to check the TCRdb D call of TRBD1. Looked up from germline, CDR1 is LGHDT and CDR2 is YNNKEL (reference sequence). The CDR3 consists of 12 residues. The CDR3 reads CASRDRGHEQYF.

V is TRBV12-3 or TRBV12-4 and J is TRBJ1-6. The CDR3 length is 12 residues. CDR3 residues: CASSLYNSPLHF.